This T cell receptor (beta chain) was recorded in a study of memory CD4+ T cells and cytomegalovirus serostatus. Single viable CD3+CD4+CD8-CD45RO+ cells were sorted as the memory CD4+ T cells. Libraries were prepared by immunoSEQ multiplex PCR; TCRdb keeps only in-frame clonotypes and omits some of them. In the table there are under 50,000 clones, roughly 72% of which are singletons. This CDR3 has 16 residues. V was cut by 4 bases and J by 4 bases, with 16 bases left in between. Germline V CDR1 and CDR2: SGHVS, FNYEAQ. What was sequenced was memory CD4+ T cells from blood. The chain joins TRBV7-6 to TRBJ2-2, with a weak D call TRBD2 (7 bases). The clonotype comes from an adult in good health and CMV-seropositive. CDR3 sequence reads: CASSSVGGAVTGELFF. DNA of the CDR3: TGTGCCAGCAGCTCCGTGGGGGGGGCGGTCACCGGGGAGCTGTTTTTT.